This entry describes one T cell receptor beta chain. Losses at the gene ends were 6 bases for V and 2 bases for J; bases not matched to a gene: 7. CDR3 length: 15 amino acids. Germline V lookup: CDR1 MNHNS, CDR2 SASEGT. This sample was taken from a study of CD8+ T cells in alopecia areata. On the study more broadly: By percentage of affected scalp area, the severity of treated patients was scored.

RNA was extracted and reverse transcribed into cDNA as the sequencing template. Using immunoSEQ multiplex PCR, the repertoire was profiled, and TCRdb retains in-frame clones only, with some absent. Of about 100,000 clones listed, about 44% are singletons. The sample's treatment: oral pan-JAK inhibitor, 5-10 mg twice daily. Peripheral blood samples and lesional scalp punch biopsies were obtained from alopecia areata patients. The J gene is TRBJ1-5, the V gene TRBV6-1, with 7 bases aligning to TRBD1. The material was CD8+ T cells sorted from blood, obtained at week 24, from a patient treated with tofacitinib. This TCR was sampled from a human donor with alopecia areata. The CDR3 sequence is CASRQGIGRNQPQHF. The CDR3 region has the DNA TGTGCCAGCAGACAGGGGATCGGGCGCAATCAGCCCCAGCATTTT.